The 21 T cell receptor beta chains listed next were all sequenced from one sample in a study of cytomegalovirus exposure and HLA in healthy donors. Assay: immunoSEQ multiplex PCR; the TCRdb copy retains only in-frame clones and omits some. The sample contains about 120,000 clones, around 88% of which appear only once. Sequenced sample: PBMCs. These receptors came from a man younger than 35 in good health and CMV-seronegative.

The chain recombines TRBV19 with TRBJ2-7; 12 positions match TRBD1. The CDR3 loop spans 16 amino acids. Germline values: CDR1 LNHDA, CDR2 SQIVND (reference sequence). V lost 6 bases to trimming and J lost 3 bases; unmatched junction nucleotides: 9. CDR3 coding DNA: TGTGCCAGTAGGTCTGGGGGGACAGGGGGCGGCTACGAGCAGTACTTC. Its translation is CASRSGGTGGGYEQYF.

The V and J genes are TRBV7-2 and TRBJ1-5; no definite D call. Germline CDR1 is SGHTA and CDR2 is FQGNSA. The V end lost 1 base, the J end lost 6 bases, and 16 bases lay between the germline ends. The CDR3 has 16 amino acids. The CDR3 DNA sequence: TGTGCCAGCAGCTTAGTTTTCCAGGTCGGAGGTCAGCCCCAGCATTTT. Its translation is CASSLVFQVGGQPQHF.

This clone was counted once. This CDR3 reads CASSLDLWAGGPDTQYF. The CDR3 DNA reads TGTGCCAGCAGCTTAGATCTCTGGGCGGGTGGCCCAGATACGCAGTATTTT. The V call is TRBV11-2, the J call TRBJ2-3; D is possibly TRBD2 (5 bases). The V gene's germline CDR1 is SGHAT and CDR2 FQNNGV. The CDR3 consists of 17 residues. V dropped 0 bases and J dropped 4 bases, with 17 bases sitting between them.

The chain uses TRBV6-1 and TRBJ2-2; a weak D match, TRBD1 (5 bases). CDR3 length: 17 residues. The germline V and J ends were trimmed by 4 bases and 6 bases, with 21 bases remaining between them. CDR1 is MNHNS and CDR2 is SASEGT in the germline V gene. The CDR3 DNA reads TGTGCCAGCAGTGTCATGCAGGGTTTTTGGGGCGCCGGGGAGCTGTTTTTT. Translating it yields CASSVMQGFWGAGELFF.

The genes are TRBV13 and TRBJ1-1; D gene uncertain. The CDR3 length is 13 residues. With 1 base removed from V and 1 base from J, the gap between germline ends came to 4 bases. Per germline, CDR1 PRHDT and CDR2 FYEKMQ (reference sequence). The CDR3 bases are TGTGCCAGCAGCTTAGCAGAGAACACTGAAGCTTTCTTT. Protein: CASSLAENTEAFF.

The gene calls are TRBV15 and TRBJ2-2, with 7 bases lining up with TRBD2. CDR3 length: 18 residues. Germline values: CDR1 LNHNV, CDR2 YYDKDF (reference sequence). Trimming took 4 bases from V and 0 from J; bases not matched to a gene: 11. The CDR3, as DNA: TGTGCCACCAGCAAAACCGTACTAGCGATCGCGAACACCGGGGAGCTGTTTTTT. The encoded protein is CATSKTVLAIANTGELFF.

V is TRBV10-1 and J is TRBJ2-7; D is ambiguous. Trimming pared 1 base from V and 0 bases from J, leaving 13 bases between. CDR3 length: 16 amino acids. Germline CDR1 WNHNN, CDR2 SYGVQD (reference sequence). The CDR3 DNA follows: TGCGCCAGCAGTGAGTATGGGCAGATTAGCTCCTACGAGCAGTACTTC. It translates to CASSEYGQISSYEQYF.

This chain connects TRBV6-6 to TRBJ2-2; D is undetermined. The CDR3 runs to 14 residues. Trimming took 4 bases from V and 3 from J, leaving 9 bases between them. Per germline, CDR1 MNHNY and CDR2 SVGAGI (reference sequence). The CDR3 loop reads CASSWFRDTGELFF. The CDR3 region has the DNA TGTGCCAGCAGTTGGTTTCGGGACACCGGGGAGCTGTTTTTT.

This sequence joins TRBV7-9 and TRBJ1-1; D unclear. CDR3 size: 12 residues. Germline CDR1 and CDR2: SEHNR and FQNEAQ (reference sequence). V lost 1 base and J 5 bases, leaving 5 bases between the germline ends. CDR3 DNA sequence: TGTGCCAGCAGCTTAGGGGCTACTGAAGCTTTCTTT. It translates to CASSLGATEAFF.

The CDR3: CASSLWQGDYGYTF. The CDR3 nucleotides read TGTGCCAGCAGTTTATGGCAGGGGGACTATGGCTACACCTTC. This sequence joins TRBV27 and TRBJ1-2, with 7 bases aligning to TRBD1. This CDR3 comprises 14 residues. The J segment lost 3 bases and the V segment lost 1 base, leaving 2 bases of the junction unmatched. In germline, CDR1 is MNHEY, CDR2 SMNVEV (reference sequence).

The CDR3 sequence: CASSQEILSYEQYF. The CDR3 DNA reads as TGTGCCAGTAGCCAAGAGATTCTATCCTACGAGCAGTACTTC. The rearrangement links TRBV19 to TRBJ2-7; D gene ambiguous. The CDR3 length is 14 residues. The germline CDR1 and CDR2 sequences are LNHDA and SQIVND (reference sequence). The V gene lost 6 bases and the J gene lost 1 base, with 13 bases spanning the gap.

The V gene is TRBV4-3, the J gene TRBJ2-1, with 11 positions matching TRBD2. From germline, CDR1 is LGHNA and CDR2 YSLEER. There are 17 residues in the CDR3. V trimming: 4 bases; J trimming: 7 bases; junction bases outside the gene matches: 12. The CDR3 loop reads CASSRMEVAGGLNEQFF. CDR3 bases: TGCGCCAGCAGCCGGATGGAGGTAGCGGGGGGGTTGAATGAGCAGTTCTTC.

For the CDR3, the DNA is TGTGCCAGCAGCAACCTCCTCCAGGGCTACACCTTC. Protein product: CASSNLLQGYTF. The chain carries TRBV7-9 and TRBJ1-2; D is unresolved. Per germline, CDR1 SEHNR and CDR2 FQNEAQ (reference sequence). V was clipped by 5 bases and J by 8 bases, with 12 bases between them. The CDR3 totals 12 residues.

The chain employs TRBV27 and TRBJ2-7; TRBD1 matches at 11 bases. The V and J ends lost 5 bases and 5 bases, in that order; junction bases with no gene match: 11. The CDR3 covers 16 residues. Germline V gene data show CDR1 as MNHEY and CDR2 as SMNVEV (reference sequence). The CDR3 nucleotides read TGTGCCAGCAGTCGGGGGCCTGGACAGGGGGCGGACGAGCAGTACTTC. Translation: CASSRGPGQGADEQYF.

The table lists this clone with a few counts. The gene calls are TRBV10-3 and TRBJ1-5, with D possibly being TRBD1 (5 bases). V shed 2 bases and J shed 5 bases, with 10 bases lying between them. Germline-derived CDR1 and CDR2 are ENHRY and SYGVKD. The CDR3 sequence is 14 residues long. The DNA for the CDR3 is TGTGCCATCAGTGAGAGGGACTTGGATCAGCCCCAGCATTTT. It codes for CAISERDLDQPQHF.

This chain's CDR3 is CASSTGGTGNTIYF. DNA for the CDR3: TGTGCCAGTAGTACCGGAGGTACTGGAAACACCATATATTTT. The rearrangement links TRBV19 to TRBJ1-3; D is undetermined. With 4 bases removed from V and 2 bases from J, the gap between germline ends came to 9 bases. CDR1 and CDR2 (germline): LNHDA, SQIVND (reference sequence). The CDR3 loop spans 14 amino acids. Filled out from reference TRBV19 and TRBJ1-3, the complete variable domain reads DGGITQSPKYLFRKEGQNVTLSCEQNLNHDAMYWYRQDPGQGLRLIYYSQIVNDFQKGDIAEGYSVSREKKESFPLTVTSAQKNPTAFYLCASSTGGTGNTIYFGEGSWLTVV.

The rearrangement joins TRBV6-5 to TRBJ2-1; a possible D gene is TRBD2 (6 bases). Trimming removed 6 bases at V and 4 bases at J, with 16 bases between. Germline values: CDR1 MNHEY, CDR2 SVGAGI. The CDR3 length is 15 residues. DNA for the CDR3: TGTGCCAGCAGAGGGATATCGGGGGTTTACAATGAGCAGTTCTTC. Its translation: CASRGISGVYNEQFF.

This chain links TRBV27 with TRBJ1-1; D gene ambiguous. V dropped 4 bases and J dropped 5 bases, with 17 bases sitting between them. The CDR3 is 15 amino acids. CDR1 is MNHEY and CDR2 is SMNVEV in the germline V gene (reference sequence). The CDR3, as DNA: TGTGCCAGCAGTTCTTTAGGTATTCGGGTAACTGAAGCTTTCTTT. It specifies CASSSLGIRVTEAFF.

This rearrangement joins TRBV6-5 to TRBJ1-1; D is unclear. The CDR3 sequence is 15 residues long. Looked up from germline, CDR1 is MNHEY and CDR2 is SVGAGI. Trimming took 6 bases from V and 1 from J, leaving 15 bases between them. CDR3 amino acids: CASSPTRRRNTEAFF. CDR3 bases: TGTGCCAGCAGCCCTACTAGACGGAGGAACACTGAAGCTTTCTTT.

A single count supports this clone. This chain connects TRBV6-1 to TRBJ2-1; D is perhaps TRBD2 (5 bases). Germline CDR1 MNHNS, CDR2 SASEGT. There are 13 residues in the CDR3. V lost 5 bases and J 0 bases, leaving 5 bases between the germline ends. The CDR3 DNA reads TGTGCCAGCAGTCGGGACTCCTACAATGAGCAGTTCTTC. This codes for CASSRDSYNEQFF.

This clone has only one observation. This rearrangement joins TRBV2 to TRBJ1-2; 7 nucleotides match TRBD1. The CDR3 has 15 amino acids. Trimming at V came to 5 bases and at J to 4 bases, leaving 10 bases not matched to a gene. The germline CDR1 and CDR2 sequences are SNHLY and FYNNEI. The CDR3 loop reads CASSLTGDGLYGYTF. CDR3 coding DNA: TGTGCCAGCAGTTTAACAGGGGATGGACTCTATGGCTACACCTTC.